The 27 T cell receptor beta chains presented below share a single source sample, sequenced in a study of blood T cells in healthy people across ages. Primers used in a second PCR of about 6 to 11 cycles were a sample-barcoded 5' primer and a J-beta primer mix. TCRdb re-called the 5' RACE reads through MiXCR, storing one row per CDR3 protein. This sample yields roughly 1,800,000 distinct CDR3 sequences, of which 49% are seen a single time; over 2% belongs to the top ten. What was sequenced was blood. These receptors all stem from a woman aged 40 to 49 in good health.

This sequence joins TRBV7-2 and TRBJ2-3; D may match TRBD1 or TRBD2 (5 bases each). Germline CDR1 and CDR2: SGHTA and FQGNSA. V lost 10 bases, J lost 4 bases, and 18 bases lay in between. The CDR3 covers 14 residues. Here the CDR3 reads CATLTRSGPDTQYF. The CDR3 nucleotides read TGTGCCACATTGACTCGCTCGGGGCCAGATACGCAGTATTTT.

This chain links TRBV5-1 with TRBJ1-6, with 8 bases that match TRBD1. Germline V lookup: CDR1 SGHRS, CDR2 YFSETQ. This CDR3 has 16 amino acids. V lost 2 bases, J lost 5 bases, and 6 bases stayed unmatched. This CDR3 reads CASSFSAGQDNSPLHF. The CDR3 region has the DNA TGCGCCAGCAGCTTCAGCGCGGGACAGGATAATTCACCCCTCCACTTT.

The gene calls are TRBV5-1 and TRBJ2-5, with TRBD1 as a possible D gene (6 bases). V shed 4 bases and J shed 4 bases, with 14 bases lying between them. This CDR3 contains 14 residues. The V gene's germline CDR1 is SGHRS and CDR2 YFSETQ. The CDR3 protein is CASSVFGRGETQYF. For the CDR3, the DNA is TGCGCCAGCAGCGTCTTCGGCAGGGGAGAGACCCAGTACTTC.

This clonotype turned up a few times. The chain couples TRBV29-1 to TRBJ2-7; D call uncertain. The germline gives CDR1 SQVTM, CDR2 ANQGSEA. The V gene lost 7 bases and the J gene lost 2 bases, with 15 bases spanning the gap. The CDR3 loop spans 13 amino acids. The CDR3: CSASQPPTYEQYF. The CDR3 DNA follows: TGCAGCGCCTCACAGCCACCTACCTACGAGCAGTACTTC.

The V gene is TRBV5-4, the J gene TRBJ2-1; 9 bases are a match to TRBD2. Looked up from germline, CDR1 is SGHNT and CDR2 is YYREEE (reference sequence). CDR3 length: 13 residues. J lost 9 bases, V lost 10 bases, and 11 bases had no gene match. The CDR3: CAWRGGAWGEQFF. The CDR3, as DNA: TGTGCCTGGCGGGGGGGGGCTTGGGGTGAGCAGTTCTTC.

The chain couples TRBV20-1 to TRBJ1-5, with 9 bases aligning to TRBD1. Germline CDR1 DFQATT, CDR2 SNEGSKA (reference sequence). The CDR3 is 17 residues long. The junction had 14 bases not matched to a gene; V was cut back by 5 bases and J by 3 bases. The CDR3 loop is CSAGPGTGMRANQPQHF. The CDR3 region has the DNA TGCAGTGCTGGGCCAGGGACAGGGATGAGGGCCAATCAGCCCCAGCATTTT.

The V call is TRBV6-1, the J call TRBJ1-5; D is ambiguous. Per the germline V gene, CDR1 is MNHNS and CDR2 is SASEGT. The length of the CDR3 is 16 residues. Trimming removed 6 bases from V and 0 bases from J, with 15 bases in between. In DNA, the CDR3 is TGTGCCAGCAGACGGGCCGCTACCCCTAGCAATCAGCCCCAGCATTTT. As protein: CASRRAATPSNQPQHF.

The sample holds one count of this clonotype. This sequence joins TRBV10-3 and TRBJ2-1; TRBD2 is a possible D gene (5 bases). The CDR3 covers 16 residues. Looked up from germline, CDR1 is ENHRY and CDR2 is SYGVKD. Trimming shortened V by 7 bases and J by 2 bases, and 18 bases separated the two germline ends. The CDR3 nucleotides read TGTGCCATCACGACTGGTTCCGGGGTGCCCTACAATGAGCAGTTCTTC. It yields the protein CAITTGSGVPYNEQFF.

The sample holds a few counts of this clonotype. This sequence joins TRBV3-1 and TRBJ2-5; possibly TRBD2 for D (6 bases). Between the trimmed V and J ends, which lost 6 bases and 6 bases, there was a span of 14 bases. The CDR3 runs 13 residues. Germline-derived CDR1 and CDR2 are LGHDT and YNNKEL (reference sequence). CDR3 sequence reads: CASSGTFIQTQYF. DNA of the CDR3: TGTGCCAGCAGTGGGACTTTTATTCAGACCCAGTACTTC.

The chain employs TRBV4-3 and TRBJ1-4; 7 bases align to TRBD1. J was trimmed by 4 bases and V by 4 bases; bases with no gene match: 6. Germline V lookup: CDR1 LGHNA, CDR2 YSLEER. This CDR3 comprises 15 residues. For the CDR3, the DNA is TGCGCCAGCAGCCCGGAGGGACAGATTAATGAAAAACTGTTTTTT. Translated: CASSPEGQINEKLFF.

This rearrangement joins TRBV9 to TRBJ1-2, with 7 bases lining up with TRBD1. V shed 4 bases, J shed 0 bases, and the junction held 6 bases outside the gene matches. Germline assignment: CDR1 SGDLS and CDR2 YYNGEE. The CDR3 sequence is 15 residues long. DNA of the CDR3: TGTGCCAGCAGCCCAGGGGGAGCGGCTAACTATGGCTACACCTTC. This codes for CASSPGGAANYGYTF.

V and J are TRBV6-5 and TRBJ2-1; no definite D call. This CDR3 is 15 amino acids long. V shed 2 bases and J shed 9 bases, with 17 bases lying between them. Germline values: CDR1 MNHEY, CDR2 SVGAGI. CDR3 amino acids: CASSYRDPTAVEQFF. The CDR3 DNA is TGTGCCAGCAGTTACAGGGATCCTACGGCGGTTGAGCAGTTCTTC.

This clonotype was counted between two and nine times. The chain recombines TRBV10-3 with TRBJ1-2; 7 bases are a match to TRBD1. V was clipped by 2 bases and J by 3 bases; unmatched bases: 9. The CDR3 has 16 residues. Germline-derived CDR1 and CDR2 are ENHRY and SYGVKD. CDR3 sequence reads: CAISETQTGSDYGYTF. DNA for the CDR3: TGTGCCATCAGTGAGACGCAGACAGGGTCGGACTATGGCTACACCTTC.

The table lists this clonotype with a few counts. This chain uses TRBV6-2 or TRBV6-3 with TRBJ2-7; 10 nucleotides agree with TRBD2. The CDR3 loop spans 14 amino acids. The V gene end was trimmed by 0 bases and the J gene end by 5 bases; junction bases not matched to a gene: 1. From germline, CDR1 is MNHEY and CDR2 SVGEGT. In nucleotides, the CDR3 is TGTGCCAGCAGTTACTCGGGGACTAGCGACGAGCAGTACTTC. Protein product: CASSYSGTSDEQYF.

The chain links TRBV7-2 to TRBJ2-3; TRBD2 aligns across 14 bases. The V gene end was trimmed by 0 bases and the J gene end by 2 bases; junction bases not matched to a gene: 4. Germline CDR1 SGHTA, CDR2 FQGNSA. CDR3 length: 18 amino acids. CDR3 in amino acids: CASSLAGTSGGPTDTQYF. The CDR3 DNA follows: TGTGCCAGCAGCTTAGCTGGGACTAGCGGGGGCCCCACAGATACGCAGTATTTT.

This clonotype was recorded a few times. The CDR3 sequence is CASSLTPLAETQYF. DNA for the CDR3: TGTGCCAGCAGCTTAACCCCACTAGCGGAGACCCAGTACTTC. This sequence joins TRBV7-2 and TRBJ2-4; the match to TRBD2 covers 7 bases. TRBJ2-5 matches the DNA end more closely, so the J call is doubtful. This CDR3 spans 14 amino acids. Germline V gives CDR1 SGHTA, CDR2 FQGNSA.

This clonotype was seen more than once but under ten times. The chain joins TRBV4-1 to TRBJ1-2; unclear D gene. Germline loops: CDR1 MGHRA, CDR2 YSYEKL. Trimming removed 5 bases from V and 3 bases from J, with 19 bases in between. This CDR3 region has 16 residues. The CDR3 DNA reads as TGCGCCAGCAGCGACGGACGGGAGGGAACGCACTATGGCTACACCTTC. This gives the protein CASSDGREGTHYGYTF.

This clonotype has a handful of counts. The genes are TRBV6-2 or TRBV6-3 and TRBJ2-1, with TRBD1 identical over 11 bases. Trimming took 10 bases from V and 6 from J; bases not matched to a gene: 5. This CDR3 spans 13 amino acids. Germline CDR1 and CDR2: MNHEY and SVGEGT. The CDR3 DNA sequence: TGTGCCACAGGACAGGGGGCGCGCAATGAGCAGTTCTTC. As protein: CATGQGARNEQFF.

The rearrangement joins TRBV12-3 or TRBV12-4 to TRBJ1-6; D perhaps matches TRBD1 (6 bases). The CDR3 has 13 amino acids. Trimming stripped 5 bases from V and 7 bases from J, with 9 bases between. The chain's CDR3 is CASSAQGNSPLHF. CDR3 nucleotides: TGTGCCAGCAGTGCTCAGGGGAATTCACCCCTCCACTTT.

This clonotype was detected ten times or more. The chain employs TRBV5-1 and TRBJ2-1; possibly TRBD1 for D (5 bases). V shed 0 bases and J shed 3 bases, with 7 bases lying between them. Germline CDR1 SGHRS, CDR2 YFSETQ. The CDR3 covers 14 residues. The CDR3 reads CASSLGGIYNEQFF. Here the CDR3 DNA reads TGCGCCAGCAGCTTGGGGGGCATCTACAATGAGCAGTTCTTC.

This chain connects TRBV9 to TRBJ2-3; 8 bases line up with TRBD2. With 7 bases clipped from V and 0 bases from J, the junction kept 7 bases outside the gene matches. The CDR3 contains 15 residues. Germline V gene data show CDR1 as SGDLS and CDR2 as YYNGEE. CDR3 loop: CASQRGISSTDTQYF. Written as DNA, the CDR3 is TGTGCCAGCCAGCGGGGGATATCTAGCACAGATACGCAGTATTTT.

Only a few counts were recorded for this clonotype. CDR3 DNA: TGTGCCAGCAGCCAATACGGGTTCCTCTCTGGGGCCAACGTCCTGACTTTC. This sequence encodes CASSQYGFLSGANVLTF. The V call is TRBV3-1, the J call TRBJ2-6, with unresolved D. CDR3 length: 17 residues. Trimming stripped 2 bases from V and 0 bases from J, with 11 bases between. Germline-derived CDR1 and CDR2 are LGHDT and YNNKEL (reference sequence).

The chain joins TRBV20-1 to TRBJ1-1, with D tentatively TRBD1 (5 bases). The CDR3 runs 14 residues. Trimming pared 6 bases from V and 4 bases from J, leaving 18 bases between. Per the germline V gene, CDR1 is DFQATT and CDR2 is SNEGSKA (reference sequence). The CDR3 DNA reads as TGCAGTGCCCGTGGAACTACAGGTCTCACTGAAGCTTTCTTT. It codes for CSARGTTGLTEAFF.

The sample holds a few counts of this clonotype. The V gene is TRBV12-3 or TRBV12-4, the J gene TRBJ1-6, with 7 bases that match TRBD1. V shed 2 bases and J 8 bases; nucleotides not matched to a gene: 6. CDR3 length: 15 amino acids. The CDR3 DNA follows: TGTGCCAGCAGTTTATCTACAGGGGCTTATTCACCCCTCCACTTT. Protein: CASSLSTGAYSPLHF.

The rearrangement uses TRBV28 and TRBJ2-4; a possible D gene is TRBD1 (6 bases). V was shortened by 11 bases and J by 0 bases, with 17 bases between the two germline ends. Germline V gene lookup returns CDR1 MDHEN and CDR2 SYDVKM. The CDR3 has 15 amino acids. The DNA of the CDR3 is TGTGCCGCCACAGGGTCCCTACTAGCCAAAAACATTCAGTACTTC. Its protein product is CAATGSLLAKNIQYF.

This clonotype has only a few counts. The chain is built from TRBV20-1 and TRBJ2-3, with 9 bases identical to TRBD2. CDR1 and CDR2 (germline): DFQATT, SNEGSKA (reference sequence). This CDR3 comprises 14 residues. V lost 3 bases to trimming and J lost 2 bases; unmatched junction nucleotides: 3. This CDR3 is CSARAGLATDTQYF. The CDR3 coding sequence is TGCAGTGCTAGGGCGGGACTAGCCACAGATACGCAGTATTTT.

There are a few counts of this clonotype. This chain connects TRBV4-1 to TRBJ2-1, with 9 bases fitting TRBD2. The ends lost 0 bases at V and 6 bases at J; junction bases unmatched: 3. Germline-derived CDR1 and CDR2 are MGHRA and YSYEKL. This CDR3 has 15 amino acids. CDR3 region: CASSQERGGPNEQFF. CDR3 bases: TGCGCCAGCAGCCAAGAGCGGGGGGGCCCCAATGAGCAGTTCTTC.